This TCR beta chain derives from a study of cytomegalovirus exposure and HLA in healthy donors. The method was immunoSEQ multiplex PCR; TCRdb's version includes in-frame clones alone and lacks a portion of them. This table holds 150,000 or so clones, 70% to 90% found once. The CDR3 runs to 16 residues. CDR1 is SNHLY, CDR2 FYNNEI, per germline. V trimming: 6 bases; J trimming: 0 bases; junction bases outside the gene matches: 5. The rearrangement links TRBV2 to TRBJ1-4; TRBD1 agrees at 9 bases. The source material was PBMCs. The sequence was collected from a woman aged 25-40 years in good health and CMV-seropositive. In DNA, the CDR3 is TGTGCCAGCAGGGCCGGGACAGGGACAACTAATGAAAAACTGTTTTTT. Its translation: CASRAGTGTTNEKLFF. The complete variable domain, with remaining parts taken from reference TRBV2 and TRBJ1-4, reads EPEVTQTPSHQVTQMGQEVILRCVPISNHLYFYWYRQILGQKVEFLVSFYNNEISEKSEIFDDQFSVERPDGSNFTLKIRSTKLEDSAMYFCASRAGTGTTNEKLFFGSGTQLSVL.